This T cell receptor beta chain was obtained from a study of cytomegalovirus exposure and HLA in healthy donors. Whole-study results and caveats: An analysis was carried out later, and it reportedly showed fewer N-insertions in an Asian-associated ancestry cluster than the roughly 700-donor mean.

This clone was observed a few times. The antigen remains unidentified. The V gene end was trimmed by 7 bases and the J gene end by 0 bases; junction bases not matched to a gene: 3. Germline CDR1 reads MDHEN; CDR2 reads SYDVKM. This CDR3 spans 15 amino acids. The PCR ran on 60 Vbeta and 13 Jbeta primers. Sequencing used immunoSEQ multiplex PCR; TCRdb keeps in-frame clones, though not all of them. There are roughly 180,000 clones in the sample; around 80% occur only once, and about 7.6% lies in the top ten. Unrecorded immune exposures were likely, despite nominal health at sampling. The chain carries TRBV28 and TRBJ2-6, with TRBD1 matching 7 bases. The source is a woman aged 40 to 55 in good health and CMV-seropositive. Sequenced input: PBMCs. The CDR3 region is CASIGGSSGANVLTF. As DNA, the CDR3 is TGTGCCAGCATAGGGGGCAGCTCTGGGGCCAACGTCCTGACTTTC.